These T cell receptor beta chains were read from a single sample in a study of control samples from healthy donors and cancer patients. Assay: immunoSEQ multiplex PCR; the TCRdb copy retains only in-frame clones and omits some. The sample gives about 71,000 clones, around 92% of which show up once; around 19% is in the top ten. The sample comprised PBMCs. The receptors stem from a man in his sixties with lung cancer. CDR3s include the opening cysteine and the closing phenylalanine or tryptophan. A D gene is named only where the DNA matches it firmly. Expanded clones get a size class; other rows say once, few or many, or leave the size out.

CDR3 DNA: TGTGCCAGTACCGTGACAGGTTATAGCAATCAGCCCCAGCATTTT
CDR3 protein: CASTVTGYSNQPQHF
clone size: -
J gene: TRBJ1-5
V gene: TRBV19
D gene: -

CDR3 DNA: TGTGCCAGCAGCTTATCGGGAGGCGTAACTAATGAAAAACTGTTTTTT
CDR3 protein: CASSLSGGVTNEKLFF
clone size: -
J gene: TRBJ1-4
V gene: TRBV7-6
D gene: -

CDR3 DNA: TGTGCCAGCAGCTACAATAGCGGGGGTACAGATACGCAGTATTTT
CDR3 protein: CASSYNSGGTDTQYF
clone size: few
J gene: TRBJ2-3
V gene: TRBV11-3
D gene: TRBD2

CDR3 DNA: TGCGCCAGCCGGAGGGGACTAGCGGGGGACAATGAGCAGTTCTTC
CDR3 protein: CASRRGLAGDNEQFF
clone size: -
J gene: TRBJ2-1
V gene: TRBV5-1
D gene: TRBD2

CDR3 DNA: TGTGCTAGTGGATTCGGAACGGCGAACACCGGGGAGCTGTTTTTT
CDR3 protein: CASGFGTANTGELFF
clone size: once
J gene: TRBJ2-2
V gene: TRBV12-5
D gene: -

CDR3 DNA: TGTGCTAGTGGTTTAGGACTAGCGGGGGACAAAGAGACCCAGTACTTC
CDR3 protein: CASGLGLAGDKETQYF
clone size: -
J gene: TRBJ2-5
V gene: TRBV12-5
D gene: TRBD2

CDR3 DNA: TGTGCCAGCAGCCCGGGACACCTCAATCAGCCCCAGCATTTT
CDR3 protein: CASSPGHLNQPQHF
clone size: -
J gene: TRBJ1-5
V gene: TRBV3-1/TRBV3-2
D gene: -

CDR3 DNA: TGTGCCAGCAGTGAACTTCGGACAGGGGGCGACGGGGAGCTGTTTTTT
CDR3 protein: CASSELRTGGDGELFF
clone size: -
J gene: TRBJ2-2
V gene: TRBV6-1
D gene: TRBD1

CDR3 DNA: TGCGCCAGCAGCCAAGGGGAGGACGGCTATGGCTACACCTTC
CDR3 protein: CASSQGEDGYGYTF
clone size: few
J gene: TRBJ1-2
V gene: TRBV4-1
D gene: -

CDR3 DNA: TGTGCCAGCAGCGTGGGACAGTTCTCTGGAAACACCATATATTTT
CDR3 protein: CASSVGQFSGNTIYF
clone size: -
J gene: TRBJ1-3
V gene: TRBV6-5
D gene: TRBD1

CDR3 DNA: TGTGCTAGTGGTTTGGTAGGGACTAGCGAAGCAGATACGCAGTATTTT
CDR3 protein: CASGLVGTSEADTQYF
clone size: -
J gene: TRBJ2-3
V gene: TRBV12-5
D gene: TRBD2

CDR3 DNA: TGTGCCAGCAGGCAGGGATTCATGAACCCCTACGAGCAGTACTTC
CDR3 protein: CASRQGFMNPYEQYF
clone size: -
J gene: TRBJ2-7
V gene: TRBV6-5
D gene: -

CDR3 DNA: TGTGCCAGCAGCTCCCTGGGGACGGGTGTCAATCAGCCCCAGCATTTT
CDR3 protein: CASSSLGTGVNQPQHF
clone size: once
J gene: TRBJ1-5
V gene: TRBV7-9
D gene: -

CDR3 DNA: TGTGCCAGCAGCTTGGCTGGGACAGCATATGGCTACACCTTC
CDR3 protein: CASSLAGTAYGYTF
clone size: -
J gene: TRBJ1-2
V gene: TRBV5-4
D gene: TRBD1

CDR3 DNA: TGTGCCAGCAGTGAACAGGGCTGGGAGCAGTACTTC
CDR3 protein: CASSEQGWEQYF
clone size: -
J gene: TRBJ2-7
V gene: TRBV6-1
D gene: -

CDR3 DNA: TGTGCCAGCTCACCGTTCGTGGAGGGGCAGGGAGATGGCTACACCTTC
CDR3 protein: CASSPFVEGQGDGYTF
clone size: -
J gene: TRBJ1-2
V gene: TRBV18
D gene: -

CDR3 DNA: TGTGCCAGCAGCTTTGGGGGGCGGGGGGCCACAGATACGCAGTATTTT
CDR3 protein: CASSFGGRGATDTQYF
clone size: -
J gene: TRBJ2-3
V gene: TRBV11-3
D gene: TRBD2

CDR3 DNA: TGTGCCAGCAGTTTTAGGCCTCAGCCCCAGCATTTT
CDR3 protein: CASSFRPQPQHF
clone size: -
J gene: TRBJ1-5
V gene: TRBV12-3/TRBV12-4
D gene: -

CDR3 DNA: TGTGCCAGCAGCTTCGGCAGCACAATCCAAGCTAACTATGGCTACACCTTC
CDR3 protein: CASSFGSTIQANYGYTF
clone size: -
J gene: TRBJ1-2
V gene: TRBV5-4
D gene: -

CDR3 DNA: TGTGCCAGCAGCCAAGGAGGGGCCCAGTACTTC
CDR3 protein: CASSQGGAQYF
clone size: -
J gene: TRBJ2-5
V gene: TRBV14
D gene: -

CDR3 DNA: TGTGCCAGCAGCTTAAGTAGGACGAACACCGGGGAGCTGTTTTTT
CDR3 protein: CASSLSRTNTGELFF
clone size: once
J gene: TRBJ2-2
V gene: TRBV7-2
D gene: -

CDR3 DNA: TGTGCCAGCAGTCGTGACAGGGCAGGGACCCAGTACTTC
CDR3 protein: CASSRDRAGTQYF
clone size: -
J gene: TRBJ2-5
V gene: TRBV12-3/TRBV12-4
D gene: TRBD1

CDR3 DNA: TGTGCCAGCAGTTTACGGTATGAGCAGTTCTTC
CDR3 protein: CASSLRYEQFF
clone size: -
J gene: TRBJ2-1
V gene: TRBV2
D gene: -

CDR3 DNA: TGTGCCAGCAGCTTAGGGTCCAGCACCTACGAGCAGTACTTC
CDR3 protein: CASSLGSSTYEQYF
clone size: -
J gene: TRBJ2-7
V gene: TRBV7-9
D gene: -

CDR3 DNA: TGTGCCAGCAGTTACTCGAACAACTATAGCAATCAGCCCCAGCATTTT
CDR3 protein: CASSYSNNYSNQPQHF
clone size: few
J gene: TRBJ1-5
V gene: TRBV6-5
D gene: -

CDR3 DNA: TGCAGCGTTAAGGAGAACACTGAAGCTTTCTTT
CDR3 protein: CSVKENTEAFF
clone size: -
J gene: TRBJ1-1
V gene: TRBV29-1
D gene: -

CDR3 DNA: TGTGCCTGGAGGTGGGGGACCACTGAAGCTTTCTTT
CDR3 protein: CAWRWGTTEAFF
clone size: -
J gene: TRBJ1-1
V gene: TRBV30
D gene: -

CDR3 DNA: TGTGCCAGCAGCTTAATTCAGGGGGCCGGGGAGCTGTTTTTT
CDR3 protein: CASSLIQGAGELFF
clone size: -
J gene: TRBJ2-2
V gene: TRBV7-3
D gene: TRBD1